Listed below are T cell receptor beta chains from one sample, sequenced in a study of glioma-infiltrating T cells after dendritic cell vaccination. Some clones are missing from TCRdb's copy, which holds only in-frame ones; the method was immunoSEQ multiplex PCR. Of 95,000 to 110,000 clones listed, roughly 81% are singletons. The sample here was blood, taken before dendritic cell vaccination. The receptors derive from a human donor with glioblastoma. Each CDR3 is given without its conserved first and last residue. D genes are given only for firm matches.

cdr3_aa v_call d_call
ASSLVGRGREHEQY TRBV7-9 TRBD1
ASSEATGSRQPQH TRBV6-1 NA
AWSVGPRGETQY TRBV30 NA
ASGQGLNQPQH TRBV11-2 NA
ASSVGGTGNTEAF TRBV5-4 TRBD1
ASSRTGRPYEQY TRBV11-3 TRBD1
AWRLAGTTGELF TRBV30 TRBD2
ASGTGEGTEAF TRBV19 TRBD1
ASSLEMNTEAF TRBV11-2 NA
ASSLEGQEEEQY TRBV5-1 TRBD1
ASSEAQGIVQY TRBV6-1 NA
ASSNRQVANYGYT TRBV19 NA
ASSMGQGPYQQY TRBV19 TRBD1
ASSPRGFVTDTQY TRBV6-5 TRBD1
AWRGRGLSGANVLT TRBV30 NA
ASSVVGGGAEYNEQF TRBV9 NA
ASSLESGAETQY TRBV7-9 TRBD2
ARRGQSSYEQY TRBV2 NA
ASSHTGFPYNEQF TRBV7-9 NA
ASSGPPGQGGETQY TRBV9 TRBD1
ASSYDPLGDDRSWTEAF TRBV27 NA
ASSPSENEAF TRBV18 NA
ASSAGAPGLTEAF TRBV19 NA
ASSAGGTSGEETQY TRBV2 TRBD2
ASSTLRGRGETQY TRBV5-1 NA
ASSPGQGRGQPQH TRBV11-2 TRBD1
ASSHALGLEETQY TRBV4-1 NA
ASNSPPGDSYRWETQY TRBV7-2 NA
ASSYRDRGLGPSNEQF TRBV7-2 TRBD1
ASSQDLAGGEETQY TRBV4-2 TRBD2
ATSRDLADSNQPQH TRBV15 NA
ASSLDYLETQY TRBV11-3 NA
ASREGTITGEQF TRBV10-1 NA
SVGDRSRYT TRBV29-1 TRBD1
ASRQGCPLGAF TRBV19 NA
ASSASRVRGNQPQH TRBV5-1 NA
ASSPTLNYGYT TRBV19 NA
ASSLSGGSEAF TRBV7-2 NA
ASSEEQRGELF TRBV2 NA
ASSVDRGSYEQY TRBV9 TRBD1
ASSVPPDQETQY TRBV5-4 NA
ASSYGRGYTDTQY TRBV6-5 NA